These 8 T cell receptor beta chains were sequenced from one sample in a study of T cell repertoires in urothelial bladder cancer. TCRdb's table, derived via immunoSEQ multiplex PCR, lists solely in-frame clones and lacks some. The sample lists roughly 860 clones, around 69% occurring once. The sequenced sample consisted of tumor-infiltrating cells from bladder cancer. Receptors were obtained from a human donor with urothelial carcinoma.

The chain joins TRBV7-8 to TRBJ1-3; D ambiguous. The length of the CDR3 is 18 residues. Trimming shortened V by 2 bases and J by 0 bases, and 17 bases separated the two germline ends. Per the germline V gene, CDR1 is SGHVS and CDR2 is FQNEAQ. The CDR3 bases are TGTGCCAGCAGCTTATCCGCCCGGGGATCCTCCTCTGGAAACACCATATATTTT. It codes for CASSLSARGSSSGNTIYF. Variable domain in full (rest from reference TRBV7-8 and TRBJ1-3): GAGVSQSPRYKVAKRGQDVALRCDPISGHVSLFWYQQALGQGPEFLTYFQNEAQLDKSGLPSDRFFAERPEGSVSTLKIQRTQQEDSAVYLCASSLSARGSSSGNTIYFGEGSWLTVV.

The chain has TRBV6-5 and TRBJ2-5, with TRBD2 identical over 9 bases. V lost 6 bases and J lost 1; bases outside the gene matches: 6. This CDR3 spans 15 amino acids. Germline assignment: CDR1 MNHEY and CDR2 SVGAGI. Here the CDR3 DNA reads TGTGCCAGCAGCCTCCTAGCGGGGATCCAAGAGACCCAGTACTTC. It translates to CASSLLAGIQETQYF.

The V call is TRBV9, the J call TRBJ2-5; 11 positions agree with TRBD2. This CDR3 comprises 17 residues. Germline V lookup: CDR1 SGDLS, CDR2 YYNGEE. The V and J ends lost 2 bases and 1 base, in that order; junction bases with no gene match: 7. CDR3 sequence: CASSVSRLAGGQETQYF. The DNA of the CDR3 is TGTGCCAGCAGCGTTTCCAGGCTAGCGGGGGGCCAAGAGACCCAGTACTTC. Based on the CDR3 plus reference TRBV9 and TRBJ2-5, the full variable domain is DSGVTQTPKHLITATGQRVTLRCSPRSGDLSVYWYQQSLDQGLQFLIQYYNGEERAKGNILERFSAQQFPDLHSELNLSSLELGDSALYFCASSVSRLAGGQETQYFGPGTRLLVL.

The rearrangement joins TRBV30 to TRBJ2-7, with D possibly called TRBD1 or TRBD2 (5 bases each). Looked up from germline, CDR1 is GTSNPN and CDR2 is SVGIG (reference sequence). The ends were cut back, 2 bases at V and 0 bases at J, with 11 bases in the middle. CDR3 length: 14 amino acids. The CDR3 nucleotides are TGTGCCTGGAGTCCCGAGGGGAGCTCCTACGAGCAGTACGTC. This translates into CAWSPEGSSYEQYV.

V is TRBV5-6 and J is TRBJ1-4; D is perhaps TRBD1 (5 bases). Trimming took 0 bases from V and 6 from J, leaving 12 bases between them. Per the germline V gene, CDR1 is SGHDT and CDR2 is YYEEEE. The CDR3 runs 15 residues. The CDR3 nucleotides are TGTGCCAGCAGCTTGGGGGGACCGGGTGATGAAAAACTGTTTTTT. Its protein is CASSLGGPGDEKLFF.

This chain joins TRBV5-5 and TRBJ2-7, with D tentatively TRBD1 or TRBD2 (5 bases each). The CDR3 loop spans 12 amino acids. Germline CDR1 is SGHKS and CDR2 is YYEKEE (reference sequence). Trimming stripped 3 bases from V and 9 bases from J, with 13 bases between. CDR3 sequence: CASSSRDRGQYV. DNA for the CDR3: TGTGCCAGCAGCTCACGGGACCGAGGGCAGTACGTC.

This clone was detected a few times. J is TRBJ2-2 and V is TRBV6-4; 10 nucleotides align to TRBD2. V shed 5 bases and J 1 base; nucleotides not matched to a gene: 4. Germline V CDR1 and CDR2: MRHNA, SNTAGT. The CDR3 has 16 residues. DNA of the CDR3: TGTGCCAGCAGTCCACTAGCGGGGATGAACACCGGGGAGCTGTTTTTT. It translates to CASSPLAGMNTGELFF.

The CDR3 is CTSSQPWGKRENGDTQYF. The CDR3 nucleotides are TGCACCAGCAGCCAACCTTGGGGAAAGCGGGAGAATGGAGATACGCAGTATTTT. The chain recombines TRBV1 with TRBJ2-3; no DNA check was done on the table's D call, TRBD2. TRBV1 is a listed pseudogene. This CDR3 is built from 18 residues.